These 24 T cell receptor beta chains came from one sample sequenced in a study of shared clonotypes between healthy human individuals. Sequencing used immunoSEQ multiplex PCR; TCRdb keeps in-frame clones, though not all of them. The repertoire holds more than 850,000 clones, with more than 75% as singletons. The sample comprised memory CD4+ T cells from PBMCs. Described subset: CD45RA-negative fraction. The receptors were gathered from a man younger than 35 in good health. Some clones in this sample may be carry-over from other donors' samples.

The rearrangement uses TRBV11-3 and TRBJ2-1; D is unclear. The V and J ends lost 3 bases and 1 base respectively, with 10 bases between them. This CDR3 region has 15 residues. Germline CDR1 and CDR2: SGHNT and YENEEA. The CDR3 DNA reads TGTGCCAGCAGCTTGATGGCGGTATCCTACAATGAGCAGTTCTTC. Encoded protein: CASSLMAVSYNEQFF. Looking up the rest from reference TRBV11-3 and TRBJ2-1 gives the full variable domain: EAGVVQSPRYKIIEKKQPVAFWCNPISGHNTLYWYLQNLGQGPELLIRYENEEAVDDSQLPKDRFSAERLKGVDSTLKIQPAELGDSAVYLCASSLMAVSYNEQFFGPGTRLTVL.

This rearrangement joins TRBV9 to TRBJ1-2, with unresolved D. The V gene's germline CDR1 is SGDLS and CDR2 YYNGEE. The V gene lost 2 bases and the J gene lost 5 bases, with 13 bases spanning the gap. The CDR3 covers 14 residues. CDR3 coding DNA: TGTGCCAGCAGCGTCGGTGCACTAGGGTATGGCTACACCTTC. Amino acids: CASSVGALGYGYTF.

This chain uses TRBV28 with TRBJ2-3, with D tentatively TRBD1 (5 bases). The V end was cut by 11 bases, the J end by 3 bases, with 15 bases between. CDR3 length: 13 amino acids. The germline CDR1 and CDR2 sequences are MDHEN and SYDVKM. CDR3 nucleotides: TGTGCCGCCTATCAGGGTTATACAGATACGCAGTATTTT. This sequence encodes CAAYQGYTDTQYF.

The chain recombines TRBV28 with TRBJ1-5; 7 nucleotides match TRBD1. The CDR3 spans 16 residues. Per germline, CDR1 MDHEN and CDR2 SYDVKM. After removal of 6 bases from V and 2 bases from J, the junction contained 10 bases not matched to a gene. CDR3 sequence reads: CASSLPGTERNQPQHF. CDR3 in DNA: TGTGCCAGCAGCCTCCCTGGGACAGAGCGCAATCAGCCCCAGCATTTT.

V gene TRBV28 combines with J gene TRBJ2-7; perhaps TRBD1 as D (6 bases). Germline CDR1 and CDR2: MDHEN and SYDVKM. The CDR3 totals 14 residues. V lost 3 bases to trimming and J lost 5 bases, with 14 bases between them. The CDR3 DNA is TGTGCCAGCAGTTTTTCAGGGGTATTCAACGAGCAGTACTTC. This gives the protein CASSFSGVFNEQYF.

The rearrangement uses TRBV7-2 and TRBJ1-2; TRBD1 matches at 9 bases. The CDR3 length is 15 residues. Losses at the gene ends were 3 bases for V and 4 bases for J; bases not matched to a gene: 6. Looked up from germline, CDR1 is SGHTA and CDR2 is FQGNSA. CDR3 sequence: CASSFTGGAGYGYTF. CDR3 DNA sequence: TGTGCCAGCAGCTTTACAGGGGGCGCGGGCTATGGCTACACCTTC.

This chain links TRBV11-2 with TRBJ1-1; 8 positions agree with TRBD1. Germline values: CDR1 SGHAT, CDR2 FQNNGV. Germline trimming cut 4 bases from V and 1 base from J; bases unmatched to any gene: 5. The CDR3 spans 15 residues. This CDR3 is CASSSRQGTNTEAFF. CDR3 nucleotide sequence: TGTGCCAGCAGCTCGAGACAGGGGACGAACACTGAAGCTTTCTTT.

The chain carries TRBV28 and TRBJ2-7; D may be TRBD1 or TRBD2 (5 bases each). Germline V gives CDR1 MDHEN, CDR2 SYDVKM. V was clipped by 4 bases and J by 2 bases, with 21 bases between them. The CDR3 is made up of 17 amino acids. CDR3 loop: CASSSPRGERPTYEQYF. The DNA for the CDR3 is TGTGCCAGCAGTTCCCCGAGGGGCGAGCGGCCAACCTACGAGCAGTACTTC.

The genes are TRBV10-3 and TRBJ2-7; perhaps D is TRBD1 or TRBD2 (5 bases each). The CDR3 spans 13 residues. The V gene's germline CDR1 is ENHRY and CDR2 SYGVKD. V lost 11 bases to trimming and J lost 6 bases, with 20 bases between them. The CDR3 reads CAASGTLSSEQYF. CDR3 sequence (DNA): TGTGCCGCCTCAGGGACCTTATCTAGCGAGCAGTACTTC.

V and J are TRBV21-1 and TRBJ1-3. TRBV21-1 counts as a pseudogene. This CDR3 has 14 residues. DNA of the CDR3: TGTGCCAGCAGGAAGGACGAGGCTGCGGACACCATATATTTT. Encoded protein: CASRKDEAADTIYF.

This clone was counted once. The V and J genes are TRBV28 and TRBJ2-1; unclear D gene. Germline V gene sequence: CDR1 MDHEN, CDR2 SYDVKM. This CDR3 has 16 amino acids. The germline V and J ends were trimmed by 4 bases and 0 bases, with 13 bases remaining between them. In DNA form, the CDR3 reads TGTGCCAGCAGTTCCCACACACCCGGCTCCTACAATGAGCAGTTCTTC. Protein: CASSSHTPGSYNEQFF.

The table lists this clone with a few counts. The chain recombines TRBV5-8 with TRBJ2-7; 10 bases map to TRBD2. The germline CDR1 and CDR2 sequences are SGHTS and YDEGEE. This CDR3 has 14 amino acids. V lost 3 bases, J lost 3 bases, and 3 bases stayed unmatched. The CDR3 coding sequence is TGTGCCAGCAGCTCGTGGACTAGCGGCTACGAGCAGTACTTC. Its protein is CASSSWTSGYEQYF.

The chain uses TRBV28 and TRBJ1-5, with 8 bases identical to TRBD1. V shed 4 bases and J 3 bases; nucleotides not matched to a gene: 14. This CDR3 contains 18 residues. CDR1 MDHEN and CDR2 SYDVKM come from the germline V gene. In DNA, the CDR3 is TGTGCCAGCAGTTCCAGCCCCCGTGGACAGGGATACAATCAGCCCCAGCATTTT. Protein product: CASSSSPRGQGYNQPQHF.

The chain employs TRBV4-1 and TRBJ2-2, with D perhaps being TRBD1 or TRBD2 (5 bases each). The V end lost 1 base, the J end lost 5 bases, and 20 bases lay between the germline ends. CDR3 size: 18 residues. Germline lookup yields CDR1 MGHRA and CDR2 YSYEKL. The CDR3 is CASSQGYGATLGTGELFF. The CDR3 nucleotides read TGCGCCAGCAGCCAAGGGTACGGGGCTACCTTGGGGACCGGGGAGCTGTTTTTT.

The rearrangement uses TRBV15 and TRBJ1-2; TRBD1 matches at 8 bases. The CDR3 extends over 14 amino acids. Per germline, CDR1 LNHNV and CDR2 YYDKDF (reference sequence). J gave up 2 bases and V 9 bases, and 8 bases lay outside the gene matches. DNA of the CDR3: TGTGCCACGCAAGCAGGGGGCTCAAACTATGGCTACACCTTC. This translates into CATQAGGSNYGYTF.

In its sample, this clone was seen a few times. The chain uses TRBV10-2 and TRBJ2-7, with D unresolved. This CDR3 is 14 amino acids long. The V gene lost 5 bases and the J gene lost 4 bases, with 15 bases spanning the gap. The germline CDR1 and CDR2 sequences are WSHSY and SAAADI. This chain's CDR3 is CASSYDLKSYEQYF. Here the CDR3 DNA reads TGCGCCAGCAGTTACGACCTAAAGTCGTACGAGCAGTACTTC.

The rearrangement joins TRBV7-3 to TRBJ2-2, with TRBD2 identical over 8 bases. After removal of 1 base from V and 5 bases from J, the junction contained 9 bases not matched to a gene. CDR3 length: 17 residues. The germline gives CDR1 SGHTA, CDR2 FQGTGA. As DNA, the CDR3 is TGTGCCAGCAGCTTAATCCCCGGGGGGGCTGCAACCGGGGAGCTGTTTTTT. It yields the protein CASSLIPGGAATGELFF.

The CDR3 DNA sequence: TGTGCCAGCCGAGACACGGGAGGGGCCTCAGGCGAGCAGTACTTC. This encodes CASRDTGGASGEQYF. The chain is built from TRBV7-9 and TRBJ2-7; 8 bases line up with TRBD2. V lost 8 bases, J lost 6 bases, and 15 bases stayed unmatched. Germline V gives CDR1 SEHNR, CDR2 FQNEAQ (reference sequence). The CDR3 runs to 15 residues.

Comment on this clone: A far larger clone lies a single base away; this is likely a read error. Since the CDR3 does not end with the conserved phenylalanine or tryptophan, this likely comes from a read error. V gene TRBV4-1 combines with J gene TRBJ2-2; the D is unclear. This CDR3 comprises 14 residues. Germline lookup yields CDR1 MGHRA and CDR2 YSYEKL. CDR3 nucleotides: TGTGCCAGCAGCCAAGATCCAGGCACCGGGGAGCTGTTTTCT. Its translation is CASSQDPGTGELFS.

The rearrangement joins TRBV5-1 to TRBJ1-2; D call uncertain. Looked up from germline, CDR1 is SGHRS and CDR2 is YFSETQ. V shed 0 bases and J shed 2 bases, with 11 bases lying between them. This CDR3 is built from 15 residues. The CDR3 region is CASSLESAQNYGYTF. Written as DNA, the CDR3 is TGCGCCAGCAGCTTGGAATCAGCCCAAAACTATGGCTACACCTTC.

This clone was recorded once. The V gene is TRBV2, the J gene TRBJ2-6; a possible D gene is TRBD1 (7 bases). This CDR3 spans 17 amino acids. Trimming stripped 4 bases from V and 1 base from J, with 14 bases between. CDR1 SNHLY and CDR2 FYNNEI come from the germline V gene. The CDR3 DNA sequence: TGTGCCAGCAGTGGGAGGGGGCTGAGGTCTGGGGCCAACGTCCTGACTTTC. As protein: CASSGRGLRSGANVLTF.

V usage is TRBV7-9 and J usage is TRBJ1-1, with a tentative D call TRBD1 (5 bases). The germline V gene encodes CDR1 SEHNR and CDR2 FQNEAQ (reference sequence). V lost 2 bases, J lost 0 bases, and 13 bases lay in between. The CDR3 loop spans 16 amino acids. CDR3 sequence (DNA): TGTGCCAGCAGCTTAAGGTTCGGGACGGTGAACACTGAAGCTTTCTTT. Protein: CASSLRFGTVNTEAFF. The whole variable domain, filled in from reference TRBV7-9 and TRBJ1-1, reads DTGVSQNPRHKITKRGQNVTFRCDPISEHNRLYWYRQTLGQGPEFLTYFQNEAQLEKSRLLSDRFSAERPKGSFSTLEIQRTEQGDSAMYLCASSLRFGTVNTEAFFGQGTRLTVV.

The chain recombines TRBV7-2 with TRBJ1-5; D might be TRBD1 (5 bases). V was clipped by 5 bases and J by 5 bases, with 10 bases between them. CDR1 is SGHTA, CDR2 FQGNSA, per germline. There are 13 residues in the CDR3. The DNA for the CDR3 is TGTGCCAGCAGCGCACGGGGGGATCAGCCCCAGCATTTT. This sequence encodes CASSARGDQPQHF.

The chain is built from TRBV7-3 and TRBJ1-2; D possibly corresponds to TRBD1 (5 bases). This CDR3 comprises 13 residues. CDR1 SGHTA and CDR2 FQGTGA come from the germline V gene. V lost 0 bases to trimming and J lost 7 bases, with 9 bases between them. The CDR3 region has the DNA TGTGCCAGCAGCTTAACGGGGGGTACTGGCTACACCTTC. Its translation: CASSLTGGTGYTF.